The 23 T cell receptor beta chains reported below all come from one sample, sequenced in a study of technical replicates of blood from several donors. Some clones are missing from TCRdb's copy, which holds only in-frame ones; the method was immunoSEQ multiplex PCR. The repertoire has roughly 87,000 clones, just under 95% of them found once; the top ten carry 0.2% to 0.25%. Sequencing input: T cells isolated from PBMCs. The receptors were sampled from a human donor in good health.

The chain is built from TRBV5-1 and TRBJ2-2; D may be TRBD1 (6 bases). The CDR3 runs 16 residues. Germline CDR1 is SGHRS and CDR2 is YFSETQ. Trimming pared 5 bases from V and 3 bases from J, leaving 17 bases between. This CDR3 is CASREQGSRDTGELFF. DNA of the CDR3: TGCGCCAGCAGGGAACAGGGCTCAAGGGACACCGGGGAGCTGTTTTTT.

This clone was detected only once. The chain has TRBV13 and TRBJ1-2; the D gene is possibly TRBD1 (5 bases). The V end lost 6 bases, the J end lost 0 bases, and 14 bases lay between the germline ends. Per germline, CDR1 PRHDT and CDR2 FYEKMQ (reference sequence). The length of the CDR3 is 15 residues. CDR3 bases: TGTGCCAGCAGAGGAGGGGCAAATTCTAACTATGGCTACACCTTC. Its protein product is CASRGGANSNYGYTF. The full variable domain, its missing parts supplied by reference TRBV13 and TRBJ1-2, is AAGVIQSPRHLIKEKRETATLKCYPIPRHDTVYWYQQGPGQDPQFLISFYEKMQSDKGSIPDRFSAQQFSDYHSELNMSSLELGDSALYFCASRGGANSNYGYTFGSGTRLTVV.

As DNA, the CDR3 is TGTGCCAGCAGTTCCGCCTCGGGGGAGGGCGGCAATGAGCAGTTCTTC. Translated, it gives CASSSASGEGGNEQFF. The chain couples TRBV27 to TRBJ2-1; 7 bases line up with TRBD2. V was clipped by 4 bases and J by 6 bases; unmatched bases: 12. Germline CDR1 reads MNHEY; CDR2 reads SMNVEV (reference sequence). The CDR3 contains 16 residues.

V and J are TRBV4-1 and TRBJ2-1; D call uncertain. The CDR3 sequence is 13 residues long. V lost 0 bases to trimming and J lost 6 bases, with 6 bases between them. Germline lookup yields CDR1 MGHRA and CDR2 YSYEKL. In nucleotides, the CDR3 is TGCGCCAGCAGCCAAGATCGGTTCAATGAGCAGTTCTTC. Its protein is CASSQDRFNEQFF.

The V gene is TRBV30, the J gene TRBJ1-5; tentative D call: TRBD1 (5 bases). Germline lookup yields CDR1 GTSNPN and CDR2 SVGIG (reference sequence). The CDR3 length is 14 residues. V was pared by 3 bases and J by 5 bases, with 14 bases between. In DNA form, the CDR3 reads TGTGCCTGGAGCGACGGAGGGGACCATCAGCCCCAGCATTTT. This encodes CAWSDGGDHQPQHF.

The V and J genes are TRBV5-5 and TRBJ1-2; D may be TRBD1 (6 bases). Germline values: CDR1 SGHKS, CDR2 YYEKEE (reference sequence). The CDR3 runs to 15 residues. Trimming removed 4 bases from V and 4 bases from J, with 17 bases in between. CDR3 sequence: CASSPQGQGPYGYTF. For the CDR3, the DNA is TGTGCCAGCAGCCCTCAGGGGCAGGGACCCTATGGCTACACCTTC. The whole variable domain, remainder taken from reference TRBV5-5 and TRBJ1-2, is DAGVTQSPTHLIKTRGQQVTLRCSPISGHKSVSWYQQVLGQGPQFIFQYYEKEERGRGNFPDRFSARQFPNYSSELNVNALLLGDSALYLCASSPQGQGPYGYTFGSGTRLTVV.

The chain recombines TRBV7-9 with TRBJ1-1; the D gene is possibly TRBD1 (6 bases). This CDR3 is 16 amino acids long. Trimming took off 2 bases at V and 2 bases at J, with 15 bases between the two ends. The germline CDR1 and CDR2 sequences are SEHNR and FQNEAQ (reference sequence). CDR3 DNA: TGTGCCAGCAGCTTATCAGACAGGCCAGGTAACACTGAAGCTTTCTTT. Translation: CASSLSDRPGNTEAFF.

The chain recombines TRBV27 with TRBJ1-2; TRBD1 is a possible D gene (5 bases). Trimming removed 9 bases at V and 10 bases at J, with 15 bases between. Germline V gene data show CDR1 as MNHEY and CDR2 as SMNVEV (reference sequence). The CDR3 spans 11 residues. The CDR3 DNA follows: TGTGCCAGTGGAGGAGGGGAAGACTACACCTTC. It yields the protein CASGGGEDYTF.

The chain uses TRBV2 and TRBJ2-7; D unclear. This CDR3 region has 15 residues. The germline V and J ends were trimmed by 2 bases and 0 bases, with 11 bases remaining between them. Germline V lookup: CDR1 SNHLY, CDR2 FYNNEI. CDR3 loop: CASSEPRLSSYEQYF. In DNA, the CDR3 is TGTGCCAGCAGTGAACCTAGGTTAAGCTCCTACGAGCAGTACTTC.

The J gene is TRBJ2-7, the V gene TRBV15, with D possibly being TRBD2 (6 bases). Germline V gene data show CDR1 as LNHNV and CDR2 as YYDKDF (reference sequence). Trimming left V 0 bases short and J 1 base short, with 7 bases between. The CDR3 is 14 residues long. The CDR3 sequence is CATSREGGSYEQYF. The CDR3 DNA sequence: TGTGCCACCAGCAGAGAGGGGGGTTCCTACGAGCAGTACTTC.

This chain connects TRBV19 to TRBJ1-5; 8 bases are shared with TRBD1. V gave up 6 bases and J gave up 2 bases; unmatched junction bases: 15. This CDR3 spans 18 amino acids. Germline lookup yields CDR1 LNHDA and CDR2 SQIVND (reference sequence). The CDR3 here is CASSTKPDRGRGNQPQHF. The CDR3 nucleotides are TGTGCCAGTAGCACCAAGCCCGACAGGGGAAGAGGCAATCAGCCCCAGCATTTT.

The chain joins TRBV6-1 to TRBJ2-1, with 7 bases aligning to TRBD2. V dropped 2 bases and J dropped 5; count of bases not matched to a gene: 3. The germline CDR1 and CDR2 sequences are MNHNS and SASEGT. The CDR3 runs to 14 residues. CDR3 amino acids: CASSEWEGDNEQFF. The CDR3 DNA reads TGTGCCAGCAGTGAATGGGAGGGAGACAATGAGCAGTTCTTC.

The rearrangement uses TRBV19 and TRBJ1-1; maybe TRBD1 (6 bases). This CDR3 is 15 amino acids long. Trimming took 4 bases from V and 1 from J, leaving 13 bases between them. CDR1 and CDR2 from the germline V gene are LNHDA and SQIVND (reference sequence). CDR3 region: CASSTPQGWNTEAFF. The CDR3 DNA follows: TGTGCCAGTAGTACTCCACAGGGTTGGAACACTGAAGCTTTCTTT. The full variable domain, completed using reference TRBV19 and TRBJ1-1, is DGGITQSPKYLFRKEGQNVTLSCEQNLNHDAMYWYRQDPGQGLRLIYYSQIVNDFQKGDIAEGYSVSREKKESFPLTVTSAQKNPTAFYLCASSTPQGWNTEAFFGQGTRLTVV.

V gene TRBV11-1 combines with J gene TRBJ1-1; D call uncertain. With 4 bases removed from V and 7 bases from J, the gap between germline ends came to 7 bases. Germline V gene sequence: CDR1 SGHAT, CDR2 FQDESV (reference sequence). The CDR3 is made up of 11 amino acids. The DNA of the CDR3 is TGTGCCAGCAGCTACTCAGGTGAAGCTTTCTTT. This gives the protein CASSYSGEAFF. The entire variable domain, with the rest obtained from reference TRBV11-1 and TRBJ1-1, is as follows: EAEVAQSPRYKITEKSQAVAFWCDPISGHATLYWYRQILGQGPELLVQFQDESVVDDSQLPKDRFSAERLKGVDSTLKIQPAELGDSAMYLCASSYSGEAFFGQGTRLTVV.

The V gene is TRBV7-9, the J gene TRBJ2-7, with D possibly matching TRBD2 (5 bases). The V gene lost 5 bases and the J gene lost 3 bases, with 17 bases spanning the gap. CDR1 is SEHNR, CDR2 FQNEAQ, per germline (reference sequence). The CDR3 has 15 amino acids. The CDR3 sequence: CASSAFGGGNYEQYF. CDR3 bases: TGTGCCAGCAGCGCCTTTGGTGGAGGCAACTACGAGCAGTACTTC.

This chain uses TRBV5-4 with TRBJ2-5; TRBD2 matches at 8 bases. The junction had 6 bases not matched to a gene; V was cut back by 0 bases and J by 5 bases. CDR1 is SGHNT and CDR2 is YYREEE in the germline V gene (reference sequence). There are 15 residues in the CDR3. CDR3 bases: TGTGCCAGCAGCTTGGGTAGCGGGATGGGTGAGACCCAGTACTTC. Translated, it gives CASSLGSGMGETQYF. Variable domain in full (rest from reference TRBV5-4 and TRBJ2-5): ETGVTQSPTHLIKTRGQQVTLRCSSQSGHNTVSWYQQALGQGPQFIFQYYREEENGRGNFPPRFSGLQFPNYSSELNVNALELDDSALYLCASSLGSGMGETQYFGPGTRLLVL.

The J gene is TRBJ2-2, the V gene TRBV11-3, with TRBD2 matching 10 bases. With V trimmed by 1 base and J by 4 bases, 6 bases remained unmatched. Looked up from germline, CDR1 is SGHNT and CDR2 is YENEEA. There are 17 residues in the CDR3. The CDR3 DNA reads TGTGCCAGCAGCTTAGGTAGCGGGGGGCCTGGCACCGGGGAGCTGTTTTTT. It is translated as CASSLGSGGPGTGELFF.

The chain employs TRBV6-6 and TRBJ1-1; D gene ambiguous. V shed 2 bases and J shed 1 base, with 8 bases lying between them. The germline CDR1 and CDR2 sequences are MNHNY and SVGAGI (reference sequence). CDR3 size: 14 residues. CDR3 amino acids: CASSYTVKNTEAFF. The CDR3 bases are TGTGCCAGCAGTTACACAGTGAAGAACACTGAAGCTTTCTTT.

The chain has TRBV14 and TRBJ2-3; TRBD2 matches at 9 bases. Germline V CDR1 and CDR2: SGHDN, FVKESK. The CDR3 runs 15 residues. The V gene end was trimmed by 1 base and the J gene end by 4 bases; junction bases not matched to a gene: 3. This chain's CDR3 is CASSQVAGVSDTQYF. The CDR3, as DNA: TGTGCCAGCAGCCAAGTAGCGGGAGTATCAGATACGCAGTATTTT.

V and J are TRBV6-1 and TRBJ2-7; D possibly corresponds to TRBD1 (5 bases). Trimming pared 7 bases from V and 2 bases from J, leaving 15 bases between. This CDR3 has 14 amino acids. Germline V gene data show CDR1 as MNHNS and CDR2 as SASEGT. For the CDR3, the DNA is TGTGCCAGCAATAGGGCTAGGGGAACCTACGAGCAGTACTTC. Protein sequence: CASNRARGTYEQYF.

This clone was found once. V usage is TRBV18 and J usage is TRBJ1-1; possible D gene TRBD1, 6 bases. Trimming took 3 bases from V and 5 from J, leaving 13 bases between them. The CDR3 loop spans 14 amino acids. The germline V gene encodes CDR1 KGHSH and CDR2 LQKENI. CDR3 nucleotides: TGTGCCAGCTCACCTTCACAGGGTGAAACTGAAGCTTTCTTT. Translation: CASSPSQGETEAFF. The variable domain in full, completed from reference TRBV18 and TRBJ1-1, reads NAGVMQNPRHLVRRRGQEARLRCSPMKGHSHVYWYRQLPEEGLKFMVYLQKENIIDESGMPKERFSAEFPKEGPSILRIQQVVRGDSAAYFCASSPSQGETEAFFGQGTRLTVV.

The chain joins TRBV4-1 to TRBJ1-5, with 8 bases aligning to TRBD1. Trimming removed 1 base from V and 7 bases from J; junction bases left unmatched: 12. Germline V lookup: CDR1 MGHRA, CDR2 YSYEKL. The length of the CDR3 is 17 residues. Here the CDR3 reads CASSQGRGQGRNQPQHF. As DNA, the CDR3 is TGCGCCAGCAGCCAAGGAAGAGGACAGGGACGAAACCAGCCCCAGCATTTT.

V and J are TRBV18 and TRBJ2-3; possible D gene TRBD2, 6 bases. The CDR3 covers 14 residues. The germline CDR1 and CDR2 sequences are KGHSH and LQKENI. V was clipped by 2 bases and J by 6 bases, with 12 bases between them. CDR3 DNA sequence: TGTGCCAGCTCACCATTCGGGGAGGTGGATACGCAGTATTTT. This sequence encodes CASSPFGEVDTQYF. Full variable domain (outside the CDR3, taken from reference TRBV18 and TRBJ2-3): NAGVMQNPRHLVRRRGQEARLRCSPMKGHSHVYWYRQLPEEGLKFMVYLQKENIIDESGMPKERFSAEFPKEGPSILRIQQVVRGDSAAYFCASSPFGEVDTQYFGPGTRLTVL.